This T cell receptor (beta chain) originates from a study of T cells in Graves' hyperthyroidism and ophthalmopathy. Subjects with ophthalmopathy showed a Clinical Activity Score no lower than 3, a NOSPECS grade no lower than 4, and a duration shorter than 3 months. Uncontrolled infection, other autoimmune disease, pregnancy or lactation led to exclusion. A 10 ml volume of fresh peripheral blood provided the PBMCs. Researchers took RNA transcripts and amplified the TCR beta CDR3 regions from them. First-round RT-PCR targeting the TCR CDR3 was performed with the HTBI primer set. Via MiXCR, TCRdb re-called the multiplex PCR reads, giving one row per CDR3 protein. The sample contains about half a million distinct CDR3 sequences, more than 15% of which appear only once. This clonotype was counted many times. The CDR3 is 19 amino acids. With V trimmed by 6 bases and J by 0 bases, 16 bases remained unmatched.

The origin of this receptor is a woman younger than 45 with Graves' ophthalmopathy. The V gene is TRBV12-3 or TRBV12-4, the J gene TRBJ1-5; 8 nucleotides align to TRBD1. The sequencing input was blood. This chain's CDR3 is CASRRDGDRRTHSNQPQHF. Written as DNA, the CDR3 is TGTGCCAGCAGACGAGACGGGGACAGGAGGACCCATAGCAATCAGCCCCAGCATTTT.